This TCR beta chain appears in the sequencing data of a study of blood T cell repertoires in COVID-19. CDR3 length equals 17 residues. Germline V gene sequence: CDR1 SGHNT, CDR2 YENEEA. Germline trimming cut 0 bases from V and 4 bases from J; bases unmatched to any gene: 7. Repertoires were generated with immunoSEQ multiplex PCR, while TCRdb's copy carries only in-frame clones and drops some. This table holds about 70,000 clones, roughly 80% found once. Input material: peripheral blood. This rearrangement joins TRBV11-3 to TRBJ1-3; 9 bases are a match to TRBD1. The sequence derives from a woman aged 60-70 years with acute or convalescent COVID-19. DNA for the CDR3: TGTGCCAGCAGCTTAGAACAGGGGGCTTACTCCGGAAACACCATATATTTT. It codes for CASSLEQGAYSGNTIYF.